The 10 T cell receptor beta chains reported below all come from one sample, sequenced in a study of cytomegalovirus exposure and HLA in healthy donors. Amplification used 60 Vbeta primers and 13 Jbeta primers. Assay used: immunoSEQ multiplex PCR; TCRdb lists only in-frame clones, some missing. The sample has approximately 220,000 clones, over 65% seen once; the top ten hold roughly 0.62%. Material: PBMCs. All receptors derive from a man aged 18 to 29 in good health and CMV-seronegative.

On this clone itself: One junction end does not reproduce the germline sequence, and a read error may be involved. The genes are TRBV7-9 and TRBJ1-2; 9 nucleotides agree with TRBD1. The germline V gene has CDR1 SEHNR and CDR2 FQNEAQ (reference sequence). The CDR3 sequence is 16 residues long. This CDR3 reads CSSSFLEDRGQYGYTF. CDR3 sequence (DNA): TGTTCCAGCAGCTTCCTAGAGGACAGGGGTCAGTATGGCTACACCTTC. The variable domain in full, completed from reference TRBV7-9 and TRBJ1-2, reads DTGVSQNPRHKITKRGQNVTFRCDPISEHNRLYWYRQTLGQGPEFLTYFQNEAQLEKSRLLSDRFSAERPKGSFSTLEIQRTEQGDSAMYLCSSSFLEDRGQYGYTFGSGTRLTVV.

This sequence joins TRBV6-5 and TRBJ2-7; 10 bases are shared with TRBD1. This CDR3 region has 14 residues. Trimming removed 2 bases from V and 7 bases from J; junction bases left unmatched: 5. Germline CDR1 MNHEY, CDR2 SVGAGI. In DNA form, the CDR3 reads TGTGCCAGCAGTTACGGGACAGGGGAACGGGAGCAGTACTTC. Its translation is CASSYGTGEREQYF.

The chain recombines TRBV11-2 with TRBJ2-1, with D tentatively TRBD2 (6 bases). This CDR3 region has 14 residues. Trimming shortened V by 1 base and J by 7 bases, and 11 bases separated the two germline ends. CDR1 is SGHAT, CDR2 FQNNGV, per germline. The CDR3 sequence is CASSLAGAGNEQFF. DNA for the CDR3: TGTGCCAGCAGCTTAGCGGGAGCTGGAAATGAGCAGTTCTTC. The full variable domain, completed using reference TRBV11-2 and TRBJ2-1, is EAGVAQSPRYKIIEKRQSVAFWCNPISGHATLYWYQQILGQGPKLLIQFQNNGVVDDSQLPKDRFSAERLKGVDSTLKIQPAKLEDSAVYLCASSLAGAGNEQFFGPGTRLTVL.

This clone was observed a few times. This chain connects TRBV6-4 to TRBJ2-2; tentatively, D is TRBD2 (5 bases). V lost 2 bases, J lost 4 bases, and 14 bases lay in between. Germline assignment: CDR1 MRHNA and CDR2 SNTAGT. This CDR3 spans 16 amino acids. The CDR3 region has the DNA TGTGCCAGCAGTGACACGAGGGAGTCGAGCACCGGGGAGCTGTTTTTT. It encodes CASSDTRESSTGELFF.

The rearrangement uses TRBV5-1 and TRBJ2-1, with D unclear. This CDR3 is 11 amino acids long. Germline loops: CDR1 SGHRS, CDR2 YFSETQ. V was shortened by 0 bases and J by 8 bases, with 3 bases between the two germline ends. CDR3 sequence: CASSLADEQFF. The CDR3 DNA follows: TGCGCCAGCAGCTTGGCAGATGAGCAGTTCTTC.

The genes are TRBV5-6 and TRBJ2-1, with 7 bases that match TRBD2. The V gene end was trimmed by 3 bases and the J gene end by 5 bases; junction bases not matched to a gene: 11. The CDR3 runs to 16 residues. Per the germline V gene, CDR1 is SGHDT and CDR2 is YYEEEE. The CDR3 nucleotides read TGTGCCAGCAGCTGGGGGGGAAGACAGCCAAACAATGAGCAGTTCTTC. As protein: CASSWGGRQPNNEQFF.

This clone was recorded only once. This chain uses TRBV10-1 with TRBJ1-1, with 11 nucleotides matching TRBD1. V lost 4 bases and J lost 5; bases outside the gene matches: 3. CDR3 size: 14 residues. CDR1 and CDR2 (germline): WNHNN, SYGVQD (reference sequence). CDR3 residues: CASSGGQGGTEAFF. CDR3 bases: TGCGCCAGCAGTGGGGGACAGGGGGGGACTGAAGCTTTCTTT.

This rearrangement joins TRBV6-5 to TRBJ2-7, with TRBD2 matching over 7 bases. Trimming cost V 6 bases and J 2 bases; bases outside gene matches: 10. The CDR3 loop spans 15 amino acids. Germline CDR1 is MNHEY and CDR2 is SVGAGI. The CDR3, as DNA: TGTGCCAGCAGCCGTACCGGGACTAACCCCTACGAGCAGTACTTC. It is translated as CASSRTGTNPYEQYF.

The rearrangement links TRBV7-3 to TRBJ2-7; D may be TRBD2 (5 bases). The germline V and J ends were trimmed by 5 bases and 5 bases, with 19 bases remaining between them. The germline CDR1 and CDR2 sequences are SGHTA and FQGTGA. The CDR3 length is 15 residues. In DNA form, the CDR3 reads TGTGCCAGCAGCCCGGGTGGGGAGAGGAAGAACGAGCAGTACTTC. Amino acid sequence: CASSPGGERKNEQYF.

CDR3 DNA: TGTGCCAGCTCACCCAGCCCTTCGACTAGCGGGAACTCCTACGAGCAGTACTTC. This gives the protein CASSPSPSTSGNSYEQYF. The V and J genes are TRBV18 and TRBJ2-7; TRBD2 matches 11 bases. The CDR3 covers 18 residues. Germline assignment: CDR1 KGHSH and CDR2 LQKENI. V dropped 3 bases and J dropped 0; count of bases not matched to a gene: 10.